A selection of T cell receptor beta chains follows, all from one sample in a study of control samples from healthy donors and cancer patients. Clones were sequenced by immunoSEQ multiplex PCR, and TCRdb holds only the in-frame ones, with some missing. Here the sample spans about 160,000 clones, 70% to 90% being singletons. The specimen sequenced was blood. These receptors were obtained from a man younger than 45 in good health. CDR3s include the opening cysteine and the closing phenylalanine or tryptophan. A D gene is named only where the DNA matches it firmly. A clone size is listed for some rows: how often the clone was seen (once, few, many), or a class if it is expanded.

cdr3_aa: CASSNNRGETQYF
cdr3_nt: TGTGCCAGTAGTAATAACAGGGGAGAGACCCAGTACTTC
v_call: TRBV19
d_call: TRBD1
j_call: TRBJ2-5
clone_size: NA

cdr3_aa: CASSIFGPGNQPQHF
cdr3_nt: TGTGCCAGTAGTATCTTTGGGCCGGGCAATCAGCCCCAGCATTTT
v_call: TRBV19
d_call: NA
j_call: TRBJ1-5
clone_size: NA

cdr3_aa: CASSTLDGNTEAFF
cdr3_nt: TGTGCCAGCAGCACCCTGGACGGGAACACTGAAGCTTTCTTT
v_call: TRBV11-2
d_call: NA
j_call: TRBJ1-1
clone_size: NA

cdr3_aa: CASSPQHINTEAFF
cdr3_nt: TGTGCCAGCTCACCACAACACATTAACACTGAAGCTTTCTTT
v_call: TRBV18
d_call: NA
j_call: TRBJ1-1
clone_size: once

cdr3_aa: CASSYGGNTGELFF
cdr3_nt: TGTGCCAGCAGTTACGGGGGGAACACCGGGGAGCTGTTTTTT
v_call: TRBV6-2/TRBV6-3
d_call: NA
j_call: TRBJ2-2
clone_size: NA

cdr3_aa: CASSQGSGTSSYGYTF
cdr3_nt: TGTGCCAGCAGCCAAGGATCCGGGACATCGAGCTATGGCTACACCTTC
v_call: TRBV3-1/TRBV3-2
d_call: NA
j_call: TRBJ1-2
clone_size: NA

cdr3_aa: CASSQPEKGPQYF
cdr3_nt: TGTGCCAGCAGCCAACCCGAGAAGGGGCCCCAGTACTTC
v_call: TRBV6-6
d_call: NA
j_call: TRBJ2-5
clone_size: NA

cdr3_aa: CASSSGQVPSFEQFF
cdr3_nt: TGTGCCAGCAGCTCTGGACAGGTTCCCTCTTTTGAGCAGTTCTTC
v_call: TRBV7-3
d_call: TRBD1
j_call: TRBJ2-1
clone_size: NA

cdr3_aa: CASRVKMGGNTGELFF
cdr3_nt: TGTGCCAGTCGGGTTAAAATGGGGGGGAACACCGGGGAGCTGTTTTTT
v_call: TRBV19
d_call: NA
j_call: TRBJ2-2
clone_size: NA

cdr3_aa: CASSVEAGGGSKPLHF
cdr3_nt: TGTGCCAGCAGCGTAGAGGCAGGGGGAGGGTCTAAACCCCTCCACTTT
v_call: TRBV9
d_call: TRBD1
j_call: TRBJ1-6
clone_size: NA

cdr3_aa: CASSLWENSGPGQPQHF
cdr3_nt: TGTGCCAGCAGCTTATGGGAGAATTCCGGCCCCGGTCAGCCCCAGCATTTT
v_call: TRBV7-8
d_call: NA
j_call: TRBJ1-5
clone_size: NA

cdr3_aa: CASSLDGLKGPLHF
cdr3_nt: TGTGCCAGTAGTCTGGACGGACTCAAGGGGCCCCTCCACTTT
v_call: TRBV19
d_call: NA
j_call: TRBJ1-6
clone_size: NA

cdr3_aa: CASSARGQGTTRNYGYTF
cdr3_nt: TGTGCCAGCAGCGCCCGGGGACAGGGAACAACGCGTAACTATGGCTACACCTTC
v_call: TRBV4-2
d_call: TRBD1
j_call: TRBJ1-2
clone_size: few

cdr3_aa: CASRTGFNTQYF
cdr3_nt: TGTGCCAGCAGAACGGGATTCAATACGCAGTATTTT
v_call: TRBV6-5
d_call: NA
j_call: TRBJ2-3
clone_size: NA

cdr3_aa: CASSEGQYTGNQPQHF
cdr3_nt: TGTGCCAGCAGTGAGGGACAGTACACAGGCAATCAGCCCCAGCATTTT
v_call: TRBV28
d_call: TRBD1
j_call: TRBJ1-5
clone_size: NA

cdr3_aa: CASSFTSLNTEAFF
cdr3_nt: TGTGCCAGCAGCTTCACGTCTCTGAACACTGAAGCTTTCTTT
v_call: TRBV11-1
d_call: NA
j_call: TRBJ1-1
clone_size: NA

cdr3_aa: CAISDVSSTNEKLFF
cdr3_nt: TGTGCCATCAGTGACGTGTCTTCAACTAATGAAAAACTGTTTTTT
v_call: TRBV10-3
d_call: NA
j_call: TRBJ1-4
clone_size: NA

cdr3_aa: CASSFGGGAQETQYF
cdr3_nt: TGTGCCAGCAGCTTCGGCGGGGGGGCCCAAGAGACCCAGTACTTC
v_call: TRBV7-9
d_call: TRBD2
j_call: TRBJ2-5
clone_size: NA

cdr3_aa: CASKRGPNSPLHF
cdr3_nt: TGTGCCAGCAAAAGGGGACCTAATTCACCCCTCCACTTT
v_call: TRBV28
d_call: NA
j_call: TRBJ1-6
clone_size: NA

cdr3_aa: CASRSRGQETQYF
cdr3_nt: TGTGCCAGCAGATCCCGGGGCCAAGAGACCCAGTACTTC
v_call: TRBV12-3/TRBV12-4
d_call: NA
j_call: TRBJ2-5
clone_size: NA

cdr3_aa: CASSSPQRERTDTQYF
cdr3_nt: TGTGCCAGCAGCTCCCCGCAGCGGGAGCGCACAGATACGCAGTATTTT
v_call: TRBV7-2
d_call: TRBD2
j_call: TRBJ2-3
clone_size: NA

cdr3_aa: CAWGRDSGNTIYF
cdr3_nt: TGTGCCTGGGGGCGCGACTCTGGAAACACCATATATTTT
v_call: TRBV30
d_call: NA
j_call: TRBJ1-3
clone_size: NA

cdr3_aa: CASSFGRGTEAFF
cdr3_nt: TGTGCCAGCAGTTTCGGGAGAGGCACTGAAGCTTTCTTT
v_call: TRBV6-6
d_call: NA
j_call: TRBJ1-1
clone_size: NA

cdr3_aa: CASLPLAGGTSNTGELFF
cdr3_nt: TGTGCCAGCCTACCCCTAGCGGGGGGAACGTCGAACACCGGGGAGCTGTTTTTT
v_call: TRBV27
d_call: TRBD2
j_call: TRBJ2-2
clone_size: NA

cdr3_aa: CASSRGQDYYGYTF
cdr3_nt: TGTGCCAGCAGCAGAGGACAGGACTACTATGGCTACACCTTC
v_call: TRBV3-1/TRBV3-2
d_call: TRBD1
j_call: TRBJ1-2
clone_size: NA

cdr3_aa: CASSFGSRGWETQYF
cdr3_nt: TGCGCCAGCAGTTTCGGGAGCCGGGGTTGGGAGACCCAGTACTTC
v_call: TRBV10-2
d_call: NA
j_call: TRBJ2-5
clone_size: once